Sequencing of this T cell receptor (beta chain) was carried out in a study of brain T cells in children with intractable seizures. General observations from the study: Viral specificity was inferred only from CDR3 similarity; HCMV serostatus was unknown.

Some clones are missing from TCRdb's copy, which holds only in-frame ones; the method was immunoSEQ multiplex PCR. The sample lists around 100,000 clones; 94% were seen once. Comments on this clone: Its specificity is not known.

The CDR3 runs to 17 residues. Looked up from germline, CDR1 is LNHNV and CDR2 is YYDKDF (reference sequence). V trimming: 1 base; J trimming: 3 bases; junction bases outside the gene matches: 9. The input for sequencing was peripheral blood, taken at surgery. The clonotype originates from a boy under two years old with hemimegalencephaly and intractable seizures. This chain links TRBV15 with TRBJ2-7; 10 nucleotides align to TRBD2. The CDR3: CATSRGNSGRTLYEQYF. The CDR3 DNA reads as TGTGCCACCAGCAGAGGTAATAGCGGGAGGACCCTCTACGAGCAGTACTTC.